This T cell receptor beta chain came from a study of OX40 agonist ivuxolimab in advanced cancers. Study as a whole: The dose-escalation cohort was about 83% male, with a mean age of around 54 years, ranging roughly 20 to 90. It was permissible to have had prior anti-PD-1, anti-PD-L1 or anti-CTLA-4 therapy, and around 43% had some.

Germline CDR1 GTSNPN, CDR2 SVGIG (reference sequence). The V gene end was trimmed by 3 bases and the J gene end by 7 bases; junction bases not matched to a gene: 17. The length of the CDR3 is 18 residues. Some clones are missing from TCRdb's copy, which holds only in-frame ones; the method was immunoSEQ multiplex PCR. The table includes 50,000 to 85,000 clones, under 85% detected once. The chain recombines TRBV30 with TRBJ2-1; 11 nucleotides match TRBD2. This clonotype originated in an adult with an advanced solid tumor such as melanoma, head and neck, liver or kidney cancer. The sequenced sample was CD4+ or CD8+ T cells sorted from blood, obtained in a trial of the OX40 agonist ivuxolimab. The CDR3, as DNA: TGTGCCTGGAGCACCGTAGGGTTAAAGACTAGCGGGACAAATGAGCAGTTCTTC. Protein sequence: CAWSTVGLKTSGTNEQFF. The variable domain in full, with the rest retrieved from reference TRBV30 and TRBJ2-1, is SQTIHQWPATLVQPVGSPLSLECTVEGTSNPNLYWYRQAAGRGLQLLFYSVGIGQISSEVPQNLSASRPQDRQFILSSKKLLLSDSGFYLCAWSTVGLKTSGTNEQFFGPGTRLTVL.